This TCR beta chain was recorded in a study of T cells after yellow fever vaccination. Study-wide findings and caveats: Researchers report a weaker secondary response that nonetheless peaked faster, day 5 versus 15.

In its sample, this clonotype was seen a few times. Its antigen is not known. TCRdb processed the 5' RACE reads anew with MiXCR; each CDR3 protein has one entry. The profile shows fewer than 100,000 distinct CDR3 sequences, under 6.5% of them singletons. The input for sequencing was CD8+ T cells sorted from PBMCs, taken 10 days after the yellow fever booster vaccination. This receptor was taken from a man aged 18 to 35 who received the YFV17D yellow fever vaccine.

Here the CDR3 DNA reads TGCGCCAGCAGAAGCGGGGGGCGGCGCACCGGGGAGCTGTTTTTT. As protein: CASRSGGRRTGELFF. This chain joins TRBV10-2 and TRBJ2-2; 9 bases agree with TRBD2. The trim removed 6 bases at V and 4 bases at J, leaving 6 bases unmatched. The germline V gene encodes CDR1 WSHSY and CDR2 SAAADI. There are 15 residues in the CDR3.